This entry lists 5 T cell receptor beta chains sequenced from one sample in a study of T-cell memory formation after mild COVID-19. Using its own MiXCR run on the 5' RACE reads, TCRdb lists one record per CDR3 protein. The sample has tens of thousands of distinct CDR3 sequences, about 7.1% seen once; the top ten hold approximately 1.5%. The material sequenced was PBMCs or a T cell subset sorted from them (not recorded which). These receptors were collected from a man aged 18-30 years who had mild COVID-19 (a few samples of this study predate the infection). Cell type and time point are not known.

The table lists this clonotype with a few counts. The chain is built from TRBV7-9 and TRBJ2-6; no definite D call. This CDR3 comprises 15 residues. Per germline, CDR1 SEHNR and CDR2 FQNEAQ (reference sequence). V was pared by 4 bases and J by 0 bases, with 7 bases between. The CDR3 DNA sequence: TGTGCCAGCAGCTCTACGTACTCTGGGGCCAACGTCCTGACTTTC. Translation: CASSSTYSGANVLTF. Full variable domain (missing parts from reference TRBV7-9 and TRBJ2-6): DTGVSQNPRHKITKRGQNVTFRCDPISEHNRLYWYRQTLGQGPEFLTYFQNEAQLEKSRLLSDRFSAERPKGSFSTLEIQRTEQGDSAMYLCASSSTYSGANVLTFGAGSRLTVL.

This clonotype was picked up many times. The gene calls are TRBV12-3 or TRBV12-4 and TRBJ2-5, with a weak D call TRBD2 (5 bases). This CDR3 region has 13 residues. Trimming left V 4 bases short and J 5 bases short, with 11 bases between. CDR3 coding DNA: TGTGCCAGCAGTTCAGCGGACGGTGAGACCCAGTACTTC. It specifies CASSSADGETQYF.

This clonotype showed up just a few times. The rearrangement links TRBV15 to TRBJ1-2; possibly TRBD1 for D (5 bases). The CDR3 has 13 residues. The V end lost 1 base, the J end lost 6 bases, and 9 bases lay between the germline ends. Germline V gene lookup returns CDR1 LNHNV and CDR2 YYDKDF (reference sequence). The DNA of the CDR3 is TGTGCCACCAGCAGAGTTCCGACAGATGGCTACACCTTC. Residues: CATSRVPTDGYTF.

The chain is built from TRBV12-3 or TRBV12-4 and TRBJ2-7; maybe TRBD2 (6 bases). V lost 6 bases and J 2 bases, leaving 14 bases between the germline ends. This CDR3 has 14 residues. CDR3 nucleotides: TGTGCCAGCAGCCGCGGGACCGGGACCTACGAGCAGTACGTC. It yields the protein CASSRGTGTYEQYV.

This clonotype was counted only a few times. V is TRBV7-8 and J is TRBJ1-1, with a weak D call TRBD1 (6 bases). The CDR3 has 14 residues. CDR1 is SGHVS, CDR2 FQNEAQ, per germline. Deletions cut 5 bases from V and 5 bases from J, with 15 bases between. CDR3 sequence: CASSRGHFETEAFF. The CDR3 DNA reads as TGTGCCAGCAGCCGGGGACATTTCGAGACTGAAGCTTTCTTT.